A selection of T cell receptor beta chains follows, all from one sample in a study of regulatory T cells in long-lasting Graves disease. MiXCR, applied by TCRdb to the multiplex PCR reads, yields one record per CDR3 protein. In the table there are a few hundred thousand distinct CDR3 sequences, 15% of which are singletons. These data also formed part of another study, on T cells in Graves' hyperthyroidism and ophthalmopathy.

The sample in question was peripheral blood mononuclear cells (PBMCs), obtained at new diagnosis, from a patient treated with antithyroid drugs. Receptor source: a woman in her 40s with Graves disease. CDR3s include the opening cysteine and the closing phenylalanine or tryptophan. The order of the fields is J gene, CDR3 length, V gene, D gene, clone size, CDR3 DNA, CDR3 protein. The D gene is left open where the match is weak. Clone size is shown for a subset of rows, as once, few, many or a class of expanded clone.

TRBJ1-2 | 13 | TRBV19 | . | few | TGTGCCAGTAGTGTTAACAGGGTTTCGGGCTACACCTTC | CASSVNRVSGYTF
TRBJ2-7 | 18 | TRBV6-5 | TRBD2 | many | TGTGCCAGCAGTTACTCCCCTCTCGGAATAGCGGGCTCCTACGAGCAGTACTTC | CASSYSPLGIAGSYEQYF
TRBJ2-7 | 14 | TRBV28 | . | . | TGTGCCAGCAGTTTACCGCCAGCAAACTACGAGCAGTACTTC | CASSLPPANYEQYF
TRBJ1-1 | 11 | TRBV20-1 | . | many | TGCAGTGCTAGAACAGTCACTGAAGCTTTCTTT | CSARTVTEAFF
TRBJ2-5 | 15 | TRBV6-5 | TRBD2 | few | TGTGCCAGCAGTTTCGGGAGAGCGGGAGAGGAGACCCAGTACTTC | CASSFGRAGEETQYF
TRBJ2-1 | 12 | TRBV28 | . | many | TGTGCCAGCAGTTTCCAGGCAGATGAGCAGTTCTTC | CASSFQADEQFF
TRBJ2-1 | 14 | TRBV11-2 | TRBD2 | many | TGTGCCAGCAGCTTAGGTAGCGGGAAGGAGGGGCAGTTCTTC | CASSLGSGKEGQFF
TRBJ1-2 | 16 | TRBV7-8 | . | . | TGTGCCAGCAGCTTAGCGCCCACTCTCCCTAACTATGGCTACACCTTC | CASSLAPTLPNYGYTF
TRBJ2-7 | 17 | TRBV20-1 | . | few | TGCAGTGCTAGAACACAGCTAGGCACAGTCGTCTCCTACGAGCAGTACTTC | CSARTQLGTVVSYEQYF
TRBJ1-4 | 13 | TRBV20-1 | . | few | TGCAGTGCTAGAGACCGCCTTGGTGAAAAACTGTTTTTT | CSARDRLGEKLFF
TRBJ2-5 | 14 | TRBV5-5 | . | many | TGTGCCAGCAGCTTGGGTTGGGGTTTAGAGACCCAGTACTTC | CASSLGWGLETQYF
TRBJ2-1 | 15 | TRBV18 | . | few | TGTGCCAGCTCACCACCGGGCAGGGGGGGGAATGAGCAGTTCTTC | CASSPPGRGGNEQFF
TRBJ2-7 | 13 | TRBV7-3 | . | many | TGTGCCAGCAGCTTAAGTTTAGGCGACGAGCAGTACTTC | CASSLSLGDEQYF
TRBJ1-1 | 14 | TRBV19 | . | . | TGTGCCAGTAGTATAGCCAGGATGAACACTGAAGCTTTCTTT | CASSIARMNTEAFF
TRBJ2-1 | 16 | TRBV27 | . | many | TGTGCCAGCCGTAACATAGGACTATATGGGTCCAATGAGCAGTTCTTC | CASRNIGLYGSNEQFF
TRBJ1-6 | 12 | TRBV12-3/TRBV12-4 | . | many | TGTGCCAGCCGTGTTTCAAGATCACCCCTCCACTTT | CASRVSRSPLHF
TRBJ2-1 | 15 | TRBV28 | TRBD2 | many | TGTGCCAGCAGTTTGGGCGGGAGGGCCGCGAATGAGCAGTTCTTC | CASSLGGRAANEQFF
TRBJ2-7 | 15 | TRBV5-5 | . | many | TGTGCCAGCAGCGATGCGGGACTCACGGGGGACGAGCAGTACTTC | CASSDAGLTGDEQYF
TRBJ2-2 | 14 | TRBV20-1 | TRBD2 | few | TGCAGTGCTAGGCTAGCGGGAGCTCCCGGGGAGCTGTTTTTT | CSARLAGAPGELFF
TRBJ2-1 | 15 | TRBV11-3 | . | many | TGTGCCAGCAGCTTAAGCGAAATGGGGTCCTATGAGCAGTTCTTC | CASSLSEMGSYEQFF
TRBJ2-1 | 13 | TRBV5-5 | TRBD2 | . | TGTGCCAGCAGCCCACCGGGGGGGTCTGAGCAGTTCTTC | CASSPPGGSEQFF
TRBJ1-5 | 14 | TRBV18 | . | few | TGTGCCAGCTCACCAGGCCTCGAGGGGCAGCCCCAGCATTTT | CASSPGLEGQPQHF
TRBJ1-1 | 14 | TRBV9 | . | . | TGTGCCAGCAGCGTAGGTCTGGGGGCCACTGAAGCTTTCTTT | CASSVGLGATEAFF
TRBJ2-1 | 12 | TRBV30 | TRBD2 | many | TGTGCCTGGAGTTTGACTAGCGATGAGCAGTTCTTC | CAWSLTSDEQFF
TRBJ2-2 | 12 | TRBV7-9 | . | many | TGTGCCAGCACATCTTACACCGGGGAGCTGTTTTTT | CASTSYTGELFF
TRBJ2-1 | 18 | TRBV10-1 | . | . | TGCGCCAGCAGTGAGGGTAATAGCGAGAGGAGCTCCTACAATGAGCAGTTCTTC | CASSEGNSERSSYNEQFF
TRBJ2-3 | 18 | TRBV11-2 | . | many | TGTGCCAGCAGCTTAGTCCTAGATATCGGCTGGTGGGGAGATACGCAGTATTTT | CASSLVLDIGWWGDTQYF
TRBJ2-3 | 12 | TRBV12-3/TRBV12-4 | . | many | TGTGCCAGCAGTCCTACTCCAGATACGCAGTATTTT | CASSPTPDTQYF
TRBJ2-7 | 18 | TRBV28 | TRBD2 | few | TGTGCCAGCACCCCGAGGGTAGCGGGAGGGACTCCTTTTTACGAGCAGTACTTC | CASTPRVAGGTPFYEQYF
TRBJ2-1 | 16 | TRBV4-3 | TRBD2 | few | TGCGCCAGCAGCCAAAAAAGACCGACTAGCGGGGAGTTATTGTTCTTC | CASSQKRPTSGELLFF
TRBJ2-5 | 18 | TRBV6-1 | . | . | TGTGCCAGCAGTGAAGCGCCCCGCGGGGCGGTCTTCCAAGAGACCCAGTACTTC | CASSEAPRGAVFQETQYF
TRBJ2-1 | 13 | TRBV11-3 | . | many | TGTGCCAGCAGCGAGCTAGTCACCAATGAGCAGTTCTTC | CASSELVTNEQFF
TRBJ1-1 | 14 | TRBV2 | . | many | TGTGCCAGCAGGGTGGGACACTTGAACACTGAAGCTTTCTTT | CASRVGHLNTEAFF
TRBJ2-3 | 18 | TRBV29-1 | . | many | TGCAGCGTTGAAGATGTGGGAGGGGGACTCCTAGCCACAGATACGCAGTATTTT | CSVEDVGGGLLATDTQYF
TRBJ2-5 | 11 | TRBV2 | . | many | TGTGCCAGCCTGAGCCAAGAGACCCAGTACTTC | CASLSQETQYF